This record covers a single T cell receptor beta chain. Antigen unknown. The data originate from a study of blood T cells in healthy people across ages. After removal of 6 bases from V and 1 base from J, the junction contained 7 bases not matched to a gene. The V gene's germline CDR1 is MNHNY and CDR2 SVGAGI (reference sequence). The CDR3 is 16 amino acids. Alongside a J-beta primer mix, a sample-barcoded 5' primer served in a second PCR lasting about 7 to 12 cycles. TCRdb re-called the 5' RACE reads through MiXCR, storing one row per CDR3 protein. This sample yields 1.8 million or so distinct CDR3 sequences, of which more than 35% are seen a single time; roughly 23% belongs to the top ten. Researchers collected 9.5 to 10 milliliters of peripheral blood from every single donor. No fewer than 7 million PBMCs went into each sample. General study results and limits: The study could not conclusively compare naive and antigen-experienced cells, given its unsorted PBMCs. Naive CD4+ cell counts and diversity both ran higher in long-lived than in aged donors.

Material for sequencing was blood. This clonotype was sampled from a human donor in good health. This chain links TRBV6-6 with TRBJ2-3; 10 bases agree with TRBD2. Here the CDR3 reads CASSRKRGGRTDTQYF. In DNA form, the CDR3 reads TGTGCCAGCAGCAGAAAGCGGGGGGGCCGCACAGATACGCAGTATTTT.